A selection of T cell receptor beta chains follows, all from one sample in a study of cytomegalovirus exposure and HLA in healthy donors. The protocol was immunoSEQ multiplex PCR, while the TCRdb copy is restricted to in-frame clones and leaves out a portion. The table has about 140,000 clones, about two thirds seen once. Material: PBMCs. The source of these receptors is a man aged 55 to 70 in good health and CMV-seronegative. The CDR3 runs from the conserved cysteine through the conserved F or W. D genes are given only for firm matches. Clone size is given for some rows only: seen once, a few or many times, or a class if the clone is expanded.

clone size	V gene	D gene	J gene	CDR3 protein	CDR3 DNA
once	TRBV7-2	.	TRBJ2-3	CASSSAARGHTQYF	TGTGCCAGCAGTTCCGCGGCCAGGGGTCATACGCAGTATTTT
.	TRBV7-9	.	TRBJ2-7	CASSSSTGNEQYF	TGTGCCAGCAGCTCCTCAACAGGGAACGAGCAGTACTTC
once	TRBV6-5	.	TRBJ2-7	CASSYGQQGYEQYF	TGTGCCAGCAGTTACGGACAGCAAGGTTACGAGCAGTACTTC
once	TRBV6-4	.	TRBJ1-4	CASSLEGGQNEKLFF	TGTGCCAGCAGTCTCGAGGGGGGGCAAAATGAAAAACTGTTTTTT
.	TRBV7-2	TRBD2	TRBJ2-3	CASSRSSGYTDTQYF	TGTGCCAGCAGCCGGTCTAGCGGATACACAGATACGCAGTATTTT
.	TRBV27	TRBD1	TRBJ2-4	CAPYWGTGGKNIQYF	TGTGCCCCCTACTGGGGGACAGGGGGCAAAAACATTCAGTACTTC
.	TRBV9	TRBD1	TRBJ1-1	CASSVSTGELNTEAFF	TGTGCCAGCAGCGTCTCGACAGGGGAACTGAACACTGAAGCTTTCTTT
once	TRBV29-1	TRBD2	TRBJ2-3	CSVDASGRWTDTQYF	TGCAGCGTTGACGCTAGCGGGAGGTGGACAGATACGCAGTATTTT
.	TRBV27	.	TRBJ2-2	CASSPYPFGGMNTGELFF	TGTGCCAGCAGTCCCTATCCCTTTGGAGGGATGAACACCGGGGAGCTGTTTTTT
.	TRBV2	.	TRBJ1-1	CASKGPALNTEAFF	TGTGCCAGCAAGGGGCCAGCCCTGAACACTGAAGCTTTCTTT
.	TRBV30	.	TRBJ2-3	CAWSGGASVSTDTQYF	TGTGCCTGGAGTGGTGGGGCTAGCGTTAGCACAGATACGCAGTATTTT
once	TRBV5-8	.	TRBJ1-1	CASSPRGGSNTEAFF	TGTGCCAGCAGCCCCCGGGGAGGATCGAACACTGAAGCTTTCTTT
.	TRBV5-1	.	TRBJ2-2	CASSPDITGELFF	TGCGCCAGCAGCCCCGACATCACCGGGGAGCTGTTTTTT
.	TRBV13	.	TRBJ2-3	CASSISTDTQYF	TGTGCCAGCAGCATCTCCACAGATACGCAGTATTTT
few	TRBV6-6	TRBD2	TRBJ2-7	CASSRLAGAYEQYF	TGTGCCAGCAGCCGACTAGCGGGAGCCTACGAGCAGTACTTC
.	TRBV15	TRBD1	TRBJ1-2	CATSMTGQGVNGYTF	TGTGCCACCAGCATGACAGGACAGGGTGTGAACGGCTACACCTTC
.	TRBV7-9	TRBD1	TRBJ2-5	CASSRDSQETQYF	TGTGCCAGCAGTAGGGACAGCCAAGAGACCCAGTACTTC
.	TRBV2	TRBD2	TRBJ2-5	CASSEGLAGRETQYF	TGTGCCAGCAGTGAGGGGCTAGCGGGGAGGGAGACCCAGTACTTC
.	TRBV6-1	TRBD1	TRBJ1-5	CASSGTGSTGTNQPQHF	TGTGCCAGCAGTGGGACAGGATCGACAGGGACCAATCAGCCCCAGCATTTT
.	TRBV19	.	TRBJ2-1	CASSIIDNEQFF	TGTGCCAGTAGTATTATAGACAATGAGCAGTTCTTC
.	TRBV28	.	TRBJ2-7	CASSFSLPSSYEQYF	TGTGCCAGCAGTTTTTCGCTACCCTCCTCCTACGAGCAGTACTTC
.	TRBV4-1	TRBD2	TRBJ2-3	CASSQEFYGRTDTQYF	TGCGCCAGCAGCCAAGAGTTTTACGGGAGGACAGATACGCAGTATTTT
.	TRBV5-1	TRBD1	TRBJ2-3	CASSLGDREDTQYF	TGCGCCAGCAGCTTGGGGGACAGGGAAGATACGCAGTATTTT
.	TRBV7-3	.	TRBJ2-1	CASSEPGLRNEQFF	TGTGCCAGCAGCGAACCGGGACTTCGGAATGAGCAGTTCTTC
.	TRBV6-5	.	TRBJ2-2	CASSSLFGELFF	TGTGCCAGCAGTTCCCTTTTCGGGGAGCTGTTTTTT
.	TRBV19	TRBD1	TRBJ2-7	CASSIAADPGTGHNEQYF	TGTGCCAGTAGTATAGCGGCTGACCCCGGGACAGGGCACAACGAGCAGTACTTC
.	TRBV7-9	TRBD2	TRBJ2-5	CASSGTSGSAAQYF	TGTGCCAGCAGCGGAACTAGCGGGAGTGCGGCCCAGTACTTC
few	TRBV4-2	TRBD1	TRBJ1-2	CASSQDAPGTGPNNYGYTF	TGTGCCAGCAGCCAAGATGCGCCCGGGACAGGCCCAAATAACTATGGCTACACCTTC
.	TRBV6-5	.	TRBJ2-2	CASRTGTEPGELFF	TGTGCCAGCAGGACTGGAACTGAGCCCGGGGAGCTGTTTTTT